The sequence of this T cell receptor beta chain was determined in a study of technical replicates of blood from a few donors. The repertoire was sequenced with immunoSEQ multiplex PCR; TCRdb's copy has only in-frame clones and lacks some. In the table there are more than 10,000 clones, about four fifths of which are singletons. Sequenced input: PBMCs. The clonotype originates from a human donor in good health.

The CDR3 here is CAASGGFQETQYF. CDR3 coding DNA: TGCGCCGCCTCGGGAGGATTCCAAGAGACCCAGTACTTC. The chain has TRBV10-2 and TRBJ2-5; 7 nucleotides line up with TRBD2. Looked up from germline, CDR1 is WSHSY and CDR2 is SAAADI. CDR3 length: 13 amino acids. Germline trimming cut 11 bases from V and 1 base from J; bases unmatched to any gene: 7.